This T cell receptor beta chain was documented in a study of shared clonotypes between healthy human individuals. This CDR3 has 14 residues. V lost 4 bases, J lost 8 bases, and 8 bases stayed unmatched. The germline CDR1 and CDR2 sequences are SGHNT and YYREEE (reference sequence). The naive CD8 subset, CD45RO-negative cells positively selected for CCR7, excluded terminally differentiated effector memory CD45RA+ cells. Assay: immunoSEQ multiplex PCR; the TCRdb copy retains only in-frame clones and omits some. The sample lists about 820,000 clones, 85% to 95% occurring once. The clonotype originates from a man aged 25-40 years in good health. Sample: naive CD8+ T cells sorted from blood. The V call is TRBV5-4, the J call TRBJ1-2, with TRBD1 matching 10 bases. Here the CDR3 DNA reads TGTGCCAGCAGCCCGGGACAGGGGCCCATCGGCTACACCTTC. Residues: CASSPGQGPIGYTF.